The 13 T cell receptor beta chains below come from one sample, sequenced in a study of shared clonotypes between healthy human individuals. TCRdb's copy holds only in-frame clones and misses some; the assay was immunoSEQ multiplex PCR. This sample has 2 million to 2.5 million clones, with almost 96% found just once. Sequences were obtained from naive CD4+ T cells sorted from blood. Subset here: CD45RA+ positively selected. These receptors originate from a young man in good health.

The V gene is TRBV5-1, the J gene TRBJ2-7; D possibly corresponds to TRBD2 (6 bases). From germline, CDR1 is SGHRS and CDR2 YFSETQ. This CDR3 is 13 amino acids long. The V and J ends lost 3 bases and 4 bases respectively, with 11 bases between them. The DNA of the CDR3 is TGCGCCAGCAGCTCGGGACGGGGGTACGAGCAGTACTTC. Its translation is CASSSGRGYEQYF.

The gene calls are TRBV6-4 and TRBJ2-7; 7 bases map to TRBD2. The CDR3 loop spans 15 amino acids. Losses at the gene ends were 6 bases for V and 3 bases for J; bases not matched to a gene: 11. Germline V gene data show CDR1 as MRHNA and CDR2 as SNTAGT. The CDR3 sequence: CASSPYNSGLYEQYF. CDR3 nucleotides: TGTGCCAGCAGCCCCTATAATAGCGGGCTCTACGAGCAGTACTTC.

V gene TRBV7-2 combines with J gene TRBJ2-1; D gene unclear. The CDR3 is 14 residues long. Germline V gene lookup returns CDR1 SGHTA and CDR2 FQGNSA. V was trimmed by 5 bases and J by 13 bases, leaving 21 bases between them. The CDR3 DNA is TGTGCCAGCAGCCTGAGTAGGAATACCCCCCCACAGTTCTTC. It translates to CASSLSRNTPPQFF.

The V call is TRBV7-9, the J call TRBJ1-5; D is undetermined. Between the trimmed V and J ends, which lost 3 bases and 5 bases, there was a span of 8 bases. The germline V gene has CDR1 SEHNR and CDR2 FQNEAQ (reference sequence). The CDR3 totals 13 residues. CDR3 DNA: TGTGCCAGCAGCTTTCTGAGGGATCAGCCCCAGCATTTT. Its translation is CASSFLRDQPQHF.

Comments on this clone: This sample also contains other DNA sequences that code for the same CDR3. The chain recombines TRBV7-2 with TRBJ2-7, with TRBD1 identical over 10 bases. The CDR3 runs to 14 residues. Germline CDR1 is SGHTA and CDR2 is FQGNSA. Trimming removed 1 base from V and 4 bases from J; junction bases left unmatched: 1. Written as DNA, the CDR3 is TGTGCCAGCAGCTTAGGACAGGGGGCATACGAGCAGTACTTC. Its protein is CASSLGQGAYEQYF.

V usage is TRBV6-6 and J usage is TRBJ1-1; tentative D call: TRBD1 (6 bases). Deletions cut 2 bases from V and 5 bases from J, with 15 bases between. In germline, CDR1 is MNHNY, CDR2 SVGAGI (reference sequence). The CDR3 is made up of 15 amino acids. The CDR3 here is CASSYPGGGRTEAFF. The CDR3 region has the DNA TGTGCCAGCAGTTACCCCGGGGGCGGGCGGACTGAAGCTTTCTTT.

The chain uses TRBV7-9 and TRBJ1-2; TRBD1 might be the D (5 bases). The CDR3 covers 12 residues. Germline V gene data show CDR1 as SEHNR and CDR2 as FQNEAQ (reference sequence). V shed 5 bases and J shed 8 bases, with 12 bases lying between them. CDR3 sequence (DNA): TGTGCCAGCAGCGATCGGGACCTCGGCTACACCTTC. It specifies CASSDRDLGYTF.

The chain links TRBV29-1 to TRBJ1-2; D uncertain. Germline V gives CDR1 SQVTM, CDR2 ANQGSEA. The CDR3 loop spans 13 amino acids. V lost 5 bases and J lost 0, with 10 bases in between. The CDR3 coding sequence is TGCAGCGTTTCTGCCGCGGCTAACTATGGCTACACCTTC. Protein product: CSVSAAANYGYTF.

The genes are TRBV4-3 and TRBJ2-1, with D perhaps matching TRBD1 (5 bases). Trimming removed 2 bases from V and 5 bases from J, with 13 bases in between. The CDR3 runs 15 residues. Germline values: CDR1 LGHNA, CDR2 YSLEER. The CDR3 here is CASSQSGFKHNEQFF. The CDR3 DNA reads TGCGCCAGCAGCCAATCAGGGTTCAAACACAATGAGCAGTTCTTC.

The chain employs TRBV18 and TRBJ2-7; the match to TRBD1 covers 9 bases. CDR3 length: 14 residues. In germline, CDR1 is KGHSH, CDR2 LQKENI. With 4 bases clipped from V and 5 bases from J, the junction kept 6 bases outside the gene matches. CDR3 in amino acids: CASSRGQGLDEQYF. The CDR3 DNA sequence: TGTGCCAGCTCACGGGGACAGGGCCTTGACGAGCAGTACTTC.

The CDR3 DNA sequence: TGCGCCAGCACCCTAGCAGACTCCTACAATGAGCAGTTCTTC. Translating gives CASTLADSYNEQFF. The chain links TRBV5-1 to TRBJ2-1; perhaps TRBD2 as D (5 bases). The V and J ends lost 6 bases and 0 bases respectively, with 10 bases between them. CDR1 is SGHRS, CDR2 YFSETQ, per germline. The CDR3 sequence is 14 residues long. The full variable domain, in which reference TRBV5-1 and TRBJ2-1 provide the parts outside the CDR3, is KAGVTQTPRYLIKTRGQQVTLSCSPISGHRSVSWYQQTPGQGLQFLFEYFSETQRNKGNFPGRFSGRQFSNSRSEMNVSTLELGDSALYLCASTLADSYNEQFFGPGTRLTVL.

V is TRBV5-6 and J is TRBJ2-7; the match to TRBD1 covers 11 bases. Per the germline V gene, CDR1 is SGHDT and CDR2 is YYEEEE. Losses at the gene ends were 2 bases for V and 6 bases for J; bases not matched to a gene: 7. This CDR3 region has 15 residues. The CDR3 loop is CASSLGPGQGGEQYF. The CDR3 DNA reads as TGTGCCAGCAGCTTAGGCCCGGGACAGGGGGGCGAGCAGTACTTC.

This chain uses TRBV12-5 with TRBJ1-5; D perhaps matches TRBD1 (5 bases). Looked up from germline, CDR1 is LGHNT and CDR2 is FRNRAP. The CDR3 length is 15 residues. V shed 6 bases and J shed 5 bases, with 17 bases lying between them. The CDR3 region has the DNA TGTGCTAGTGGCCCGTCGGGGGGAAATTATCAGCCCCAGCATTTT. Translated: CASGPSGGNYQPQHF.